A single TCR beta chain is shown here with its context. The antigen remains unidentified. As to time point: blood 4 weeks post-SBRT, at nephrectomy. Treatment here: 15 Gy SBRT to primary tumor, nephrectomy 4 weeks later. The patient's renal cell carcinoma had clear cell pathology. The entry originates in a study of radiation and T cells in renal cell carcinoma. The study, taken as a whole, reports: In blood, top tumor clones expanded by 2 weeks, shrinking by 4.

This CDR3 has 17 amino acids. Looked up from germline, CDR1 is SEHNR and CDR2 is FQNEAQ (reference sequence). V dropped 5 bases and J dropped 1 base, with 18 bases sitting between them. The table came from immunoSEQ multiplex PCR; TCRdb's copy has only in-frame clones and leaves some out. This table holds around 170,000 clones, roughly 90% found once. The sequences come from blood, collected from a patient whose treatment included radiotherapy and nephrectomy. V gene TRBV7-9 combines with J gene TRBJ1-3; D gene unclear. The TCR comes from a woman aged 45-65 years with renal cell carcinoma. CDR3 sequence (DNA): TGTGCCAGCAGCCTAGAGTTTGACGGAAGATCTGGAAACACCATATATTTT. Amino acid sequence: CASSLEFDGRSGNTIYF.